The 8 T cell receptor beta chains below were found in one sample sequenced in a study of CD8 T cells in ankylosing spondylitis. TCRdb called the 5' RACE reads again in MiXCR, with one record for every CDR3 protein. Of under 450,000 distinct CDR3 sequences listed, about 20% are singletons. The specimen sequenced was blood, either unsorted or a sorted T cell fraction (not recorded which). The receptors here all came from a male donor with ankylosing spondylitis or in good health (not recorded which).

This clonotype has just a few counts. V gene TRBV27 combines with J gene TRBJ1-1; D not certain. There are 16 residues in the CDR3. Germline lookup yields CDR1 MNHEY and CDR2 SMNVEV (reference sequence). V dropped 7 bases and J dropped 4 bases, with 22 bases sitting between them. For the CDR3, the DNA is TGTGCCAGCACCGAAGCATGGGAAGGGAGCGGCACTGAAGCTTTCTTT. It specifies CASTEAWEGSGTEAFF.

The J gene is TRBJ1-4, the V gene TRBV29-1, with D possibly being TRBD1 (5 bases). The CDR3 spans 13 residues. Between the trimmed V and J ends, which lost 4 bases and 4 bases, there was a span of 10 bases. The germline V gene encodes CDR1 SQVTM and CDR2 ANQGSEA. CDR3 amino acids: CSVVAGINEKLFF. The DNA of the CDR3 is TGCAGCGTTGTGGCAGGGATTAATGAAAAACTGTTTTTT.

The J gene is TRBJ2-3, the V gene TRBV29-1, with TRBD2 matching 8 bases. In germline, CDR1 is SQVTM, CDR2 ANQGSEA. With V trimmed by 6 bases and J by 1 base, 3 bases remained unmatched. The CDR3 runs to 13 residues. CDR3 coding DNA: TGCAGCGTAATACTAGCGGGCACAGATACGCAGTATTTT. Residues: CSVILAGTDTQYF.

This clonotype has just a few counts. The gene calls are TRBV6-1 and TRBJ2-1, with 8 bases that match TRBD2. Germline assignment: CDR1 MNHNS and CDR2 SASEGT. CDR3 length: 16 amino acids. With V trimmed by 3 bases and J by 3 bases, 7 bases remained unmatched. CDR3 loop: CASSDPGGNDYNEQFF. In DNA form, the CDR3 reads TGTGCCAGCAGTGATCCGGGAGGGAACGACTACAATGAGCAGTTCTTC.

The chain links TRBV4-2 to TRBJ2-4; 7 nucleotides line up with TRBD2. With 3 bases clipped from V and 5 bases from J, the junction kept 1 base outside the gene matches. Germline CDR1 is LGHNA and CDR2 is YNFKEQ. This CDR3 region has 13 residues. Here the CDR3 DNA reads TGTGCCAGCAGCCAGGGGGGGGAAAACATTCAGTACTTC. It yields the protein CASSQGGENIQYF.

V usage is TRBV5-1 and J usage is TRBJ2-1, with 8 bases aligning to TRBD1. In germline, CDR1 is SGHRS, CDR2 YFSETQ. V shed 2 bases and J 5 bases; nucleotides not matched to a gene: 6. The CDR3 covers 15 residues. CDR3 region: CASSFYGQGNNEQFF. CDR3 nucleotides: TGCGCCAGCAGCTTTTACGGACAGGGAAACAATGAGCAGTTCTTC.

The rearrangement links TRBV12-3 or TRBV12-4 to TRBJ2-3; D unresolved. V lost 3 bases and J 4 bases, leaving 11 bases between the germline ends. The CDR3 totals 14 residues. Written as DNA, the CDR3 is TGTGCCAGCAGTTTCCCCAGCTTTCCAGATACGCAGTATTTT. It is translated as CASSFPSFPDTQYF.

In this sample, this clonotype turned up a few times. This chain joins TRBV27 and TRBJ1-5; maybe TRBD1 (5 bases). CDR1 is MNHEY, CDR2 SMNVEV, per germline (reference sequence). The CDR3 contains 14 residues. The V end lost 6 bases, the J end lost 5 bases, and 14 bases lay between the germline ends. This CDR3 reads CASRLRVGDQPQHF. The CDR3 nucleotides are TGTGCCAGCAGGCTTCGAGTGGGGGATCAGCCCCAGCATTTT.